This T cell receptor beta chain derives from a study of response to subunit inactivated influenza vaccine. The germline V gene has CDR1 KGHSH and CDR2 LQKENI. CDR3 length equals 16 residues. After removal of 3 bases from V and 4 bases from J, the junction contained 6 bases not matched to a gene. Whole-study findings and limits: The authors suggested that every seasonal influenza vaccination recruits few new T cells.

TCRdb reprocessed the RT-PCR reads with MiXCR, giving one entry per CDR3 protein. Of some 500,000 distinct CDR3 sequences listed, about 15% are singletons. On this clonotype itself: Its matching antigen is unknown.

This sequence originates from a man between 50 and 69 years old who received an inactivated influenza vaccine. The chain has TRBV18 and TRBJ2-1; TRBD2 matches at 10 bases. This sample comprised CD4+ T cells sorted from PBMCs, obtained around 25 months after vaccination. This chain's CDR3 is CASSPISSGGYNEQFF. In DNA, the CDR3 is TGTGCCAGCTCACCTATATCTAGCGGGGGTTACAATGAGCAGTTCTTC.